The 22 T cell receptor beta chains below were found in one sample sequenced in a study of T-cell reconstitution after alpha-beta-depleted transplantation in children (dated by TCRdb to between 2015 and 2016). The time point label on this specimen signifies: day 60 (about 2 months) after transplantation. Sample treatment or condition, as interpreted from the label and publication: allogeneic hematopoietic cell transplantation with graft depleted of TCRalphabeta T cells and CD19 B cells. The library came from PCR. TCRdb names Illumina HiSeq 2500 as the instrument used. Molecular barcoding was employed in the preparation of TCR libraries, with unique molecular identifiers being used to normalize TCRbeta repertoire quantification. Clones were called with MiXCR by TCRdb after fastp trimmed the public reads at Q25, and only in-frame beta chains were retained. Rows with one shared CDR3 protein collapse into an entry with the most common genes and DNA. In all, the sample holds about 97,000 distinct CDR3 sequences, and 4.5% to 7.5% of those were seen once. The ten largest clones add up to approximately 6.6% of the sample.

The sequencing here drew on PBMCs, mostly from graft donor cells, taken 60 days after TCRalphabeta/CD19-depleted stem cell transplant. The receptors were gathered from a female patient aged 2 to 10 who had a stem cell transplant for Fanconi anemia, so the T cells may come from the graft donor.

This clonotype was counted ten times or more. V gene TRBV2 combines with J gene TRBJ2-7, with TRBD2 matching over 8 bases. The germline V gene encodes CDR1 SNHLY and CDR2 FYNNEI. Germline trimming cut 1 base from V and 0 bases from J; bases unmatched to any gene: 2. CDR3 length: 15 residues. The DNA of the CDR3 is TGTGCCAGCAGTGAAGGCGGGGGGCACTCCTACGAGCAGTACTTC. Translation gives CASSEGGGHSYEQYF.

This clonotype was seen repeatedly, ten times or more. The chain recombines TRBV7-9 with TRBJ2-7, with TRBD1 identical over 8 bases. Trimming cost V 6 bases and J 3 bases; bases outside gene matches: 4. The CDR3 is 13 residues long. Germline CDR1 and CDR2: SEHNR and FQNEAQ (reference sequence). CDR3 bases: TGTGCCAGCAGTTTTACAGGGGGCTACGAGCAGTACTTC. Its protein product is CASSFTGGYEQYF.

This clonotype was seen many times. V and J are TRBV5-1 and TRBJ2-7; D is perhaps TRBD1 or TRBD2 (5 bases each). Trimming stripped 0 bases from V and 0 bases from J, with 10 bases between. This CDR3 comprises 15 residues. The germline V gene has CDR1 SGHRS and CDR2 YFSETQ. CDR3 residues: CASSLGGRSSYEQYF. CDR3 bases: TGCGCCAGCAGCTTGGGGGGACGGAGCTCCTACGAGCAGTACTTC.

This clonotype was detected a few times. This rearrangement joins TRBV7-3 to TRBJ2-1; D is ambiguous. The V end was cut by 0 bases, the J end by 5 bases, with 5 bases between. Germline-derived CDR1 and CDR2 are SGHTA and FQGTGA. The CDR3 consists of 13 residues. The CDR3 here is CASSLTKHNEQFF. CDR3 in DNA: TGTGCCAGCAGCTTAACCAAACACAATGAGCAGTTCTTC.

This clonotype came up many times. The chain uses TRBV21-1 and TRBJ2-7; the table assigns TRBD1, which was not confirmed against the DNA. TRBV21-1 is a recognized pseudogene. This CDR3 is built from 14 residues. The CDR3 DNA sequence: TGTGCCAGCAGCAATGACGGGGGTTTCCGCGAGCAGTACTTC. This encodes CASSNDGGFREQYF.

The sample holds many counts of this clonotype. The V gene is TRBV20-1, the J gene TRBJ1-2, with D unclear. Trimming stripped 6 bases from V and 7 bases from J, with 12 bases between. Looked up from germline, CDR1 is DFQATT and CDR2 is SNEGSKA (reference sequence). The length of the CDR3 is 11 residues. The CDR3 spells CSAALDFGYTF. The CDR3 bases are TGCAGTGCCGCCCTCGATTTTGGCTACACCTTC.

This rearrangement joins TRBV18 to TRBJ2-3, with D possibly being TRBD2 (6 bases). V lost 3 bases to trimming and J lost 0 bases, with 16 bases between them. Germline lookup yields CDR1 KGHSH and CDR2 LQKENI. The length of the CDR3 is 17 residues. The CDR3 DNA is TGTGCCAGCTCACCGTACTCAGGTAGCGGTAGCACAGATACGCAGTATTTT. It codes for CASSPYSGSGSTDTQYF.

This clonotype came up many times. This chain uses TRBV18 with TRBJ1-5; D is undetermined. The CDR3 extends over 15 amino acids. V was cut by 2 bases and J by 7 bases, with 15 bases left in between. The germline V gene encodes CDR1 KGHSH and CDR2 LQKENI. This CDR3 reads CASSPRTLTGQPQHF. CDR3 sequence (DNA): TGTGCCAGCTCACCAAGGACCCTAACGGGGCAGCCCCAGCATTTT.

At least ten counts were recorded for this clonotype. This chain uses TRBV29-1 with TRBJ2-3; no reliable D call. Germline V gene lookup returns CDR1 SQVTM and CDR2 ANQGSEA. The CDR3 has 14 residues. V dropped 5 bases and J dropped 2 bases, with 14 bases sitting between them. The CDR3 DNA follows: TGCAGCGTTACACGGGTCGTTTCCACAGATACGCAGTATTTT. Translation: CSVTRVVSTDTQYF.

The chain combines TRBV4-2 with TRBJ2-3, with D hard to call. CDR3 size: 14 residues. Germline assignment: CDR1 LGHNA and CDR2 YNFKEQ. Deletions cut 1 base from V and 2 bases from J, with 7 bases between. CDR3 bases: TGTGCCAGCAGCCAAGGGCGGATCACAGATACGCAGTATTTT. Its protein product is CASSQGRITDTQYF.

The chain recombines TRBV10-3 with TRBJ2-7, with TRBD2 identical over 8 bases. Germline CDR1 reads ENHRY; CDR2 reads SYGVKD. J gave up 0 bases and V 3 bases, and 1 base lay outside the gene matches. This CDR3 has 14 amino acids. The CDR3: CAISELAVSYEQYF. In DNA, the CDR3 is TGTGCCATCAGTGAACTAGCGGTCTCCTACGAGCAGTACTTC.

The sample holds many counts of this clonotype. The rearrangement joins TRBV21-1 to TRBJ2-1; the tabulated D call, TRBD2, remains unverified against the DNA. TRBV21-1 is a known pseudogene. The length of the CDR3 is 19 residues. The CDR3 DNA reads as TGTGCCAGCAGCAAGGGGGATACAGCGGGAGTTGTATACCCGAATGAGCAGTTCTTC. Translation gives CASSKGDTAGVVYPNEQFF.

This clonotype was counted many times. The genes are TRBV7-2 and TRBJ2-7, with 14 bases identical to TRBD2. The CDR3 runs to 16 residues. V dropped 1 base and J dropped 1; count of bases not matched to a gene: 0. The V gene's germline CDR1 is SGHTA and CDR2 FQGNSA. In DNA form, the CDR3 reads TGTGCCAGCAGCTTAGGACTAGCGGGGGGGTCCTACGAGCAGTACTTC. Its translation is CASSLGLAGGSYEQYF.

The sample holds many counts of this clonotype. The chain couples TRBV18 to TRBJ2-7; TRBD2 agrees at 12 bases. J gave up 2 bases and V 6 bases, and 5 bases lay outside the gene matches. The germline V gene has CDR1 KGHSH and CDR2 LQKENI. This CDR3 comprises 15 residues. The CDR3 nucleotides read TGTGCCAGCTCTCTAGCGGGAGGGCCTACCTACGAGCAGTACTTC. The encoded protein is CASSLAGGPTYEQYF.

This clonotype was recorded at least ten times. A junction end diverges from the germline sequence, so it may reflect a read error. V and J are TRBV5-1 and TRBJ2-7; D is perhaps TRBD2 (6 bases). CDR1 SGHRS and CDR2 YFSETQ come from the germline V gene. The CDR3 loop spans 12 amino acids. CDR3 amino acids: CASSGDSHEQYF. The CDR3 DNA reads as TGCGCCAGCAGCGGGGACTCCCACGAGCAGTACTTC.

This clonotype came up many times. The chain combines TRBV4-1 with TRBJ2-1; 10 nucleotides align to TRBD1. CDR3 size: 14 residues. Germline V lookup: CDR1 MGHRA, CDR2 YSYEKL. Losses at the gene ends were 3 bases for V and 7 bases for J; bases not matched to a gene: 3. The CDR3 DNA is TGCGCCAGCAGCCACGGACAGGGGGTGAATGAGCAGTTCTTC. Translation gives CASSHGQGVNEQFF.

About this clonotype: This may be a read error: a much more frequent sequence differs by one nucleotide. The rearrangement links TRBV2 to TRBJ2-7; no definite D call. The germline V gene encodes CDR1 SNHLY and CDR2 FYNNEI. This CDR3 has 11 amino acids. This CDR3 reads CASRQFYEEYF. In DNA form, the CDR3 reads TGTGCCAGCCGCCAATTCTACGAGGAGTACTTC. Complete variable domain (other parts from reference TRBV2 and TRBJ2-7): EPEVTQTPSHQVTQMGQEVILRCVPISNHLYFYWYRQILGQKVEFLVSFYNNEISEKSEIFDDQFSVERPDGSNFTLKIRSTKLEDSAMYFCASRQFYEEYFGPGTRLTVT.

This clonotype was detected ten times or more. V gene TRBV19 combines with J gene TRBJ2-7, with TRBD1 as a possible D gene (5 bases). V lost 2 bases to trimming and J lost 2 bases, with 13 bases between them. CDR1 is LNHDA and CDR2 is SQIVND in the germline V gene (reference sequence). CDR3 length equals 15 residues. The CDR3 DNA reads as TGTGCCAGTAGTATAAGCAGAGACAGTACCTACGAGCAGTACTTC. It yields the protein CASSISRDSTYEQYF. Drawing the rest from reference TRBV19 and TRBJ2-7, the complete variable domain is DGGITQSPKYLFRKEGQNVTLSCEQNLNHDAMYWYRQDPGQGLRLIYYSQIVNDFQKGDIAEGYSVSREKKESFPLTVTSAQKNPTAFYLCASSISRDSTYEQYFGPGTRLTVT.

Written as DNA, the CDR3 is TGTGCCAGCAGTTATACTGCCGGGGAGCTGTTTTTT. This sequence encodes CASSYTAGELFF. The chain carries TRBV6-6 and TRBJ2-2; no firm D call. The CDR3 is 12 amino acids. CDR1 MNHNY and CDR2 SVGAGI come from the germline V gene (reference sequence). V was clipped by 3 bases and J by 6 bases, with 5 bases between them.

Only a few counts were recorded for this clonotype. The J gene is TRBJ2-3, the V gene TRBV27; TRBD1 or TRBD2 may be the D gene (5 bases each). The germline V and J ends were trimmed by 5 bases and 2 bases, with 20 bases remaining between them. Per germline, CDR1 MNHEY and CDR2 SMNVEV (reference sequence). The CDR3 spans 17 residues. CDR3 loop: CASSTKWGFFTTDTQYF. CDR3 coding DNA: TGTGCCAGCAGTACAAAGTGGGGGTTTTTCACCACAGATACGCAGTATTTT.

This clonotype appeared many times. The CDR3 nucleotides are TGTGCCAGCATGTGGGGGGCAGCCAAAAACATTCAGTACTTC. It is translated as CASMWGAAKNIQYF. This chain links TRBV6-1 with TRBJ2-4; the D gene could be TRBD1 or TRBD2 (6 bases each). The CDR3 is 14 amino acids. Germline assignment: CDR1 MNHNS and CDR2 SASEGT. V was trimmed by 7 bases and J by 0 bases, leaving 10 bases between them.

This clonotype was detected ten times or more. This rearrangement joins TRBV27 to TRBJ2-7, with 10 nucleotides matching TRBD1. The V gene's germline CDR1 is MNHEY and CDR2 SMNVEV (reference sequence). The CDR3 has 17 residues. The junction had 14 bases not matched to a gene; V was cut back by 2 bases and J by 7 bases. The CDR3 is CASSLLLGTGAGGEQYF. The CDR3 DNA follows: TGTGCCAGCAGTTTACTCCTCGGGACAGGGGCCGGAGGTGAGCAGTACTTC.